The entry that follows covers one T cell receptor (beta chain) sequence. Its specificity is unknown. This entry comes from a study of cytomegalovirus exposure and HLA in healthy donors. The CDR3 is made up of 14 amino acids. CDR1 and CDR2 from the germline V gene are PRHDT and FYEKMQ (reference sequence). PCR was performed using 60 Vbeta and 13 Jbeta primers. Only in-frame clones appear in the TCRdb table, and some are missing; sequencing was by immunoSEQ multiplex PCR. The table has about 130,000 clones, approximately 84% seen once. Broader study findings: The likely origin of a cluster of highly shared sequence variants was a sequencing artifact. The authors listed 150 to 200 TCR beta chains as cytomegalovirus-associated. Productive status was seen about 90% or about 30% of the time for most TCR beta V segments in an earlier analysis. Versus the approximately 720-donor mean, an Asian-associated ancestry cluster reportedly showed fewer N-insertions in a later analysis.

This chain links TRBV13 with TRBJ2-5; D call uncertain. With the DNA end fitting TRBJ2-7 better, the J assignment may be wrong. The TCR was taken from a man aged 18 to 30 in good health and CMV-seropositive. Source material: PBMCs. The CDR3 bases are TGTGCCAGCAGCTTAGGAAAAGGCGCAAGCGAGCAGTACTTC. Protein product: CASSLGKGASEQYF.